This entry describes one T cell receptor beta chain. Its specificity is unknown. These data originate in a study of T cell clonotyping in hematopoietic cell transplantation. General study findings and limits: Pathologically expanded recipient clonotypes increased progressively from day 30 to day 180 as diversity fell. Broader posttransplant TCR repertoire diversity was predicted by graft donor and pretransplant recipient Inverse Simpson Index values. At the given depth, recipient repertoires were over 97% de novo clonotypes.

Sequencing used immunoSEQ multiplex PCR; TCRdb keeps in-frame clones, though not all of them. The sample yields some 2,000 clones, 79% seen once. Germline-derived CDR1 and CDR2 are MNHEY and SVGAGI. V shed 4 bases and J shed 7 bases, with 4 bases lying between them. The CDR3 totals 11 residues. The origin of this receptor is a male patient aged 45-60 years who had an allogeneic stem cell transplant from an unrelated donor, so the T cells may come from the graft donor. Some clones in this sample may be carry-over from other donors' samples. The specimen comprised peripheral blood mononuclear cells, sampled 30 days after allogeneic stem cell transplant. The J gene is TRBJ1-4, the V gene TRBV6-5, with D unresolved. CDR3 sequence reads: CASSFGEKLFF. CDR3 sequence (DNA): TGTGCCAGCAGTTTCGGTGAAAAACTGTTTTTT.